The 28 T cell receptor beta chains given below trace back to one sample, sequenced in a study of T cell clonality in common variable immunodeficiency. Assay: immunoSEQ multiplex PCR; the TCRdb copy retains only in-frame clones and omits some. There are around 50,000 clones in the sample, none observed a single time. Material for sequencing was peripheral blood mononuclear cells. These receptors were obtained from a person aged 18 to 70 in good health.

This clone showed up many times. The sequenced fragment ends 3 residues before the CDR3 boundary, so the rest is inferred from the germline J gene. The chain couples TRBV5-1 to TRBJ2-1; 7 bases align to TRBD2. V was pared by 0 bases and J by 4 bases, with 7 bases of the junction left unmatched. CDR3 size: 16 residues. Germline V gene lookup returns CDR1 SGHRS and CDR2 YFSETQ. The sequenced CDR3 bases are TGCGCCAGCAGCTTGGCGGGGGGAGGGGCATACAATGAG. Protein sequence: CASSLAGGGAYNE. The whole CDR3 protein is CASSLAGGGAYNEQFF.

The sample holds many counts of this clone. The sequenced part of the CDR3 DNA is TGTGCCAGCTCACCTTTCATGGGACAAGCGAACACCGGGGAG. As protein: CASSPFMGQANTGE. The CDR3, in full, reads CASSPFMGQANTGELFF. The gene calls are TRBV18 and TRBJ2-2, with a possible D match to TRBD1 (6 bases). The read halts 3 residues ahead of the CDR3 end, with the missing end drawn from the germline J gene. The CDR3 runs 17 residues. The V end lost 3 bases, the J end lost 0 bases, and 14 bases lay between the germline ends. From germline, CDR1 is KGHSH and CDR2 LQKENI.

In this sample, this clone turned up many times. The CDR3 goes on 3 residues after the read ends, and that part is filled in from the germline J gene. This chain links TRBV5-1 with TRBJ1-1; no clear D gene. Looked up from germline, CDR1 is SGHRS and CDR2 is YFSETQ. This CDR3 spans 14 amino acids. This chain's CDR3 is CASSLGTGRSEAFF. Partial CDR3 DNA: TGCGCCAGCAGCTTGGGAACGGGGAGGTCCGAA.

This clone was recorded many times. CDR3 sequence reads: CASSSGTGGGQPQHF. The part of the CDR3 DNA that was read is TGCGCCAGCAGCTCCGGGACAGGGGGAGGTCAGCCC. The rearrangement links TRBV5-1 to TRBJ1-5, with 11 positions matching TRBD1. The read gets to within 3 residues of the CDR3 end, and the germline J gene fills in the rest. Germline V gives CDR1 SGHRS, CDR2 YFSETQ. J was trimmed by 6 bases and V by 3 bases; bases with no gene match: 5. The CDR3 is made up of 15 amino acids.

This clone was recorded a few times. A much larger clone is a single base away; this may be a read error. The CDR3 end lies 3 residues beyond the end of the read and is filled in from the germline J gene. V and J are TRBV5-6 and TRBJ1-2, with TRBD1 matching over 8 bases. CDR3 length: 15 amino acids. CDR1 and CDR2 (germline): SGHDT, YYEEEE. The covered CDR3 bases are TGTGCCGGCAGCTTGGCGCAGGGGGCAATAGGTGGC. Translated: CAGSLAQGAIGG. From start to end, the CDR3 is CAGSLAQGAIGGYTF.

This clone was seen repeatedly, ten times or more. Read data end 3 residues before the CDR3 end; the end is taken from the germline J gene. The chain joins TRBV5-1 to TRBJ2-5; 8 bases align to TRBD1. Trimming removed 4 bases from V and 4 bases from J; junction bases left unmatched: 9. The CDR3 covers 15 residues. The germline gives CDR1 SGHRS, CDR2 YFSETQ. The sequenced part of the CDR3 DNA is TGCGCCAGCAGCATAGGACAGGGAAGGGTAGAGACC. This sequence encodes CASSIGQGRVET. The complete CDR3 reads CASSIGQGRVETQYF. Complete variable domain (other parts from reference TRBV5-1 and TRBJ2-5): KAGVTQTPRYLIKTRGQQVTLSCSPISGHRSVSWYQQTPGQGLQFLFEYFSETQRNKGNFPGRFSGRQFSNSRSEMNVSTLELGDSALYLCASSIGQGRVETQYFGPGTRLLVL.

This clone occurred many times. The read ends 3 residues early relative to the CDR3; the germline J gene fills the gap. The chain uses TRBV5-4 and TRBJ1-2; no reliable D call. The V end was cut by 5 bases, the J end by 1 base, with 9 bases between. This CDR3 contains 13 residues. Germline lookup yields CDR1 SGHNT and CDR2 YYREEE (reference sequence). This CDR3 is CASRETYNYGYTF. The CDR3 DNA, read in part, is TGTGCCAGCAGGGAGACATATAACTATGGC.

This clone occurred many times. The DNA ends 3 residues before the CDR3 does, and the rest of the CDR3 is filled in from the germline J gene. The chain couples TRBV29-1 to TRBJ2-3, with 14 bases that match TRBD2. With V trimmed by 3 bases and J by 5 bases, 4 bases remained unmatched. Per germline, CDR1 SQVTM and CDR2 ANQGSEA. The CDR3 loop spans 15 amino acids. CDR3 sequence: CSVEGLAGDLDTQYF. Partial CDR3 DNA: TGCAGCGTTGAGGGACTAGCGGGAGATCTAGATACG.

There are many counts of this clone. The read ends 3 residues shy of where the CDR3 ends; the end is completed using the germline J gene. The chain couples TRBV7-9 to TRBJ1-4; 9 bases align to TRBD1. V lost 5 bases to trimming and J lost 5 bases; unmatched junction nucleotides: 6. In germline, CDR1 is SEHNR, CDR2 FQNEAQ (reference sequence). The CDR3 spans 15 residues. Partial CDR3 DNA: TGTGCCAGCAGCATAAGGACAGGGGACAATGAAAAA. Translating gives CASSIRTGDNEK. The whole CDR3 region reads CASSIRTGDNEKLFF.

This clone was observed many times. The CDR3 goes on 3 residues after the read ends, and that part is filled in from the germline J gene. The V call is TRBV2, the J call TRBJ1-3, with 7 bases that match TRBD1. The CDR3 sequence is 15 residues long. The junction had 3 bases not matched to a gene; V was cut back by 0 bases and J by 4 bases. The germline V gene has CDR1 SNHLY and CDR2 FYNNEI. CDR3 bases read: TGTGCCAGCAGTGAAGCAGGGGGCGCGGGAAACACC. This gives the protein CASSEAGGAGNT. The whole CDR3 region reads CASSEAGGAGNTIYF.

This clone occurred many times. The CDR3 end falls 3 residues outside the read, so it is completed with the germline J gene. The chain joins TRBV19 to TRBJ2-3; 7 nucleotides line up with TRBD2. This CDR3 is built from 14 residues. Germline assignment: CDR1 LNHDA and CDR2 SQIVND (reference sequence). With V trimmed by 7 bases and J by 5 bases, 9 bases remained unmatched. Incomplete CDR3 DNA: TGTGCCAGTACCCCAGGTGGGGGGGTAGATACG. Protein sequence: CASTPGGGVDT. The full CDR3 reads CASTPGGGVDTQYF.

CDR3 DNA, as far as it was read: TGTGCCAGCTCACCACGTTCGACAGAGACTAACACTGAA. It encodes CASSPRSTETNTE. From start to end, the CDR3 is CASSPRSTETNTEAFF. The chain couples TRBV18 to TRBJ1-1; D might be TRBD1 (5 bases). The read is 3 residues too short to cover the CDR3 end, so that end is filled in from the germline J gene. The CDR3 covers 16 residues. V lost 1 base and J lost 2, with 14 bases in between. The V gene's germline CDR1 is KGHSH and CDR2 LQKENI.

This clone has ten or more counts. The sequenced fragment ends 3 residues before the CDR3 boundary, so the rest is inferred from the germline J gene. The chain has TRBV7-2 and TRBJ2-2; D unresolved. Trimming left V 5 bases short and J 2 bases short, with 9 bases between. CDR1 is SGHTA, CDR2 FQGNSA, per germline. This CDR3 contains 14 residues. The CDR3 loop is CASSARANTGELFF. The covered CDR3 bases are TGTGCCAGCAGCGCCCGAGCTAACACCGGGGAG.

This clone was counted many times. The read ends 3 residues shy of where the CDR3 ends; the end is completed using the germline J gene. V is TRBV4-1 and J is TRBJ2-7, with TRBD2 matching 8 bases. CDR1 and CDR2 from the germline V gene are MGHRA and YSYEKL. V shed 0 bases, J shed 3 bases, and the junction held 13 bases outside the gene matches. The CDR3 is 18 residues long. The sequenced CDR3 bases are TGCGCCAGCAGCCAAGATAGGAACGCGGGAGGCATTCGCTACGAG. This codes for CASSQDRNAGGIRYE. The entire CDR3 protein reads CASSQDRNAGGIRYEQYF.

This clone has a count of ten or more. The read terminates 3 residues before the CDR3 end, so the remaining end is supplied by the germline J gene. This chain joins TRBV14 and TRBJ2-5; 10 bases align to TRBD1. Per the germline V gene, CDR1 is SGHDN and CDR2 is FVKESK. J lost 5 bases, V lost 3 bases, and 6 bases had no gene match. This CDR3 is 15 amino acids long. The CDR3 bases that were read are TGTGCCAGCAGCCACCCGGGGACAGGGGTCGAGACC. This gives the protein CASSHPGTGVET. The CDR3 in full is CASSHPGTGVETQYF. The whole variable domain, filled in from reference TRBV14 and TRBJ2-5, reads EAGVTQFPSHSVIEKGQTVTLRCDPISGHDNLYWYRRVMGKEIKFLLHFVKESKQDESGMPNNRFLAERTGGTYSTLKVQPAELEDSGVYFCASSHPGTGVETQYFGPGTRLLVL.

This clone was observed many times. The CDR3 goes on 3 residues after the read ends, and that part is filled in from the germline J gene. The chain combines TRBV5-1 with TRBJ1-1; 10 nucleotides align to TRBD1. Germline loops: CDR1 SGHRS, CDR2 YFSETQ. This CDR3 has 14 amino acids. V was clipped by 3 bases and J by 3 bases; unmatched bases: 2. The CDR3 DNA, read in part, is TGCGCCAGCAGCTGGGGGACAGGGGACACTGAA. Its translation: CASSWGTGDTE. The CDR3 as a whole reads CASSWGTGDTEAFF.

There are many counts of this clone. With the read ending 3 residues before the CDR3 end, the germline J gene is used to fill in that end. The rearrangement links TRBV19 to TRBJ1-2; 7 positions agree with TRBD1. Trimming cost V 8 bases and J 5 bases; bases outside gene matches: 8. The CDR3 loop spans 13 amino acids. CDR1 and CDR2 (germline): LNHDA, SQIVND (reference sequence). Partial CDR3 DNA: TGTGCCAGTGAGCAACTCAGGGGGTATGGC. Translated: CASEQLRGYG. The whole CDR3 region reads CASEQLRGYGYTF.

This clone showed up many times. The observed sequence ends 3 residues before the CDR3 terminus, with the missing tail filled in from the germline J gene. This sequence joins TRBV4-2 and TRBJ2-7; D is unresolved. The CDR3 has 15 amino acids. V was shortened by 0 bases and J by 5 bases, with 14 bases between the two germline ends. CDR1 is LGHNA, CDR2 YNFKEQ, per germline. CDR3 DNA (partial): TGTGCCAGCAGCCAAGATCCCCGGCCAGGCCACGAG. The encoded protein is CASSQDPRPGHE. The full-length CDR3 reads as CASSQDPRPGHEQYF.

This clone was recorded many times. The read falls 3 residues short of the CDR3 end, and the missing part is taken from the germline J gene. The rearrangement links TRBV20-1 to TRBJ2-3; 7 bases align to TRBD1. Germline values: CDR1 DFQATT, CDR2 SNEGSKA (reference sequence). V trimming: 2 bases; J trimming: 2 bases; junction bases outside the gene matches: 10. The CDR3 sequence is 16 residues long. CDR3 bases read: TGCAGTGCTAGAACCGGGACAGTCTTCTCCACAGATACG. Its translation is CSARTGTVFSTDT. The entire CDR3 reads CSARTGTVFSTDTQYF.

This clone was counted ten times or more. Coverage ceases 3 residues before the CDR3 finishes, and the germline J gene fills in the end. The chain combines TRBV5-1 with TRBJ1-5; D might be TRBD1 (5 bases). The CDR3 is 15 residues long. Looked up from germline, CDR1 is SGHRS and CDR2 is YFSETQ. V dropped 0 bases and J dropped 7 bases, with 14 bases sitting between them. The CDR3 spells CASSLEGNGGQPQHF. CDR3 DNA (partial): TGCGCCAGCAGCTTGGAGGGAAACGGGGGGCAGCCC. Together with reference TRBV5-1 and TRBJ1-5, the CDR3 gives the full variable domain: KAGVTQTPRYLIKTRGQQVTLSCSPISGHRSVSWYQQTPGQGLQFLFEYFSETQRNKGNFPGRFSGRQFSNSRSEMNVSTLELGDSALYLCASSLEGNGGQPQHFGDGTRLSIL.

This clone appeared many times. The covered CDR3 bases are TGCGCCAGCAGCGAAGGGACTAGCGGGTACACAGATACG. This sequence encodes CASSEGTSGYTDT. The whole CDR3 is CASSEGTSGYTDTQYF. The gene calls are TRBV5-1 and TRBJ2-3, with 12 positions matching TRBD2. The read ends 3 residues shy of where the CDR3 ends; the end is completed using the germline J gene. V shed 4 bases and J 2 bases; nucleotides not matched to a gene: 5. Germline assignment: CDR1 SGHRS and CDR2 YFSETQ. The CDR3 has 16 amino acids.

The sample holds many counts of this clone. The read ends 3 residues shy of where the CDR3 ends; the end is completed using the germline J gene. The chain carries TRBV4-1 and TRBJ2-3, with 11 bases aligning to TRBD2. Trimming removed 4 bases from V and 2 bases from J; junction bases left unmatched: 2. The CDR3 runs 15 residues. Per germline, CDR1 MGHRA and CDR2 YSYEKL. CDR3 amino acids: CASSPGLADTDTQYF. The CDR3 DNA, read in part, is TGCGCCAGCAGCCCGGGACTAGCGGACACAGATACG.

This clone was recorded many times. Coverage ceases 3 residues before the CDR3 finishes, and the germline J gene fills in the end. The chain uses TRBV6-2 or TRBV6-3 and TRBJ2-1; a possible D gene is TRBD1 (5 bases). Trimming stripped 10 bases from V and 0 bases from J, with 10 bases between. This CDR3 region has 13 residues. The germline V gene encodes CDR1 MNHEY and CDR2 SVGEGT. Partial CDR3 DNA: TGTGCCACCTTGACAGTCTCCTACAATGAG. It encodes CATLTVSYNE. The complete CDR3 protein is CATLTVSYNEQFF.

This clone was observed a handful of times. The read gets to within 3 residues of the CDR3 end, and the germline J gene fills in the rest. The chain is built from TRBV2 and TRBJ2-3; 10 nucleotides match TRBD1. CDR3 size: 14 residues. Germline V gene data show CDR1 as SNHLY and CDR2 as FYNNEI. The CDR3 here is CASKTTGGKRTQYF. CDR3 bases read: TGTGCCAGCAAAACGACAGGGGGCAAAAGGACG.

This clone came up many times. The CDR3 sequence is CASSSGLAGGVTDTQYF. Incomplete CDR3 DNA: TGCGCCAGCAGCTCCGGACTAGCGGGAGGAGTCACAGATACG. The V gene is TRBV5-1, the J gene TRBJ2-3; 14 nucleotides agree with TRBD2. The read terminates 3 residues before the CDR3 end, so the remaining end is supplied by the germline J gene. CDR1 is SGHRS, CDR2 YFSETQ, per germline. This CDR3 has 17 residues. Unmatched junction bases numbered 5, after V lost 3 bases and J lost 2 bases.

This clone was recorded many times. The read halts 3 residues ahead of the CDR3 end, with the missing end drawn from the germline J gene. This chain joins TRBV7-7 and TRBJ2-5; D call uncertain. V dropped 4 bases and J dropped 2 bases, with 11 bases sitting between them. This CDR3 contains 14 residues. The germline CDR1 and CDR2 sequences are SSHAT and FNYEAQ (reference sequence). CDR3 loop: CASSSSVDQETQYF. The covered CDR3 bases are TGTGCCAGCAGCTCTTCGGTTGATCAAGAGACC.

This clone appeared many times. The CDR3 end lies 3 residues beyond the end of the read and is filled in from the germline J gene. The chain recombines TRBV10-3 with TRBJ2-3; 13 bases are a match to TRBD2. In germline, CDR1 is ENHRY, CDR2 SYGVKD. With V trimmed by 0 bases and J by 3 bases, 6 bases remained unmatched. The CDR3 sequence is 18 residues long. The CDR3 sequence: CAISESPRTSGRTDTQYF. The CDR3 bases that were read are TGTGCCATCAGTGAGTCGCCCCGGACTAGCGGGAGAACAGATACG.

At least ten counts were recorded for this clone. The CDR3 goes on 3 residues after the read ends, and that part is filled in from the germline J gene. V gene TRBV7-8 combines with J gene TRBJ2-7; the match to TRBD1 covers 7 bases. V lost 5 bases, J lost 6 bases, and 10 bases stayed unmatched. CDR1 is SGHVS and CDR2 is FQNEAQ in the germline V gene. The CDR3 is made up of 14 amino acids. The part of the CDR3 DNA that was read is TGTGCCAGCAGCCTGAAGTCGACAGGGACCGAG. Translated, it gives CASSLKSTGTE. The whole CDR3 sequence is CASSLKSTGTEQYF.